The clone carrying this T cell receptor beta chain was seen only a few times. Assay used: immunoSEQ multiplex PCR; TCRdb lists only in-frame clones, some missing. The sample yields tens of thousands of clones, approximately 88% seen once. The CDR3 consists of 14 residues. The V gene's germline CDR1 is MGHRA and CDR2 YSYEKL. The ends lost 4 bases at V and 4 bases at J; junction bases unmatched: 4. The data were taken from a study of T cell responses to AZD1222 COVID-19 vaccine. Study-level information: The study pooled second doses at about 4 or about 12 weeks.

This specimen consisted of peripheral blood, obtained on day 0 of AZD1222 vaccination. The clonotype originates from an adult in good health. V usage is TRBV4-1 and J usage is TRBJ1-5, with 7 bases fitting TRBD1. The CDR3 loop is CASSPGQANQPQHF. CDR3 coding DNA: TGCGCCAGCAGCCCCGGACAGGCTAATCAGCCCCAGCATTTT.